These 32 T cell receptor beta chains were sequenced from one sample in a study of radiotherapy plus CTLA-4 blockade in lung cancer. Here immunoSEQ multiplex PCR was the method, and the copy in TCRdb shows in-frame clones only, minus some. There are around 72,000 clones in the sample; around 80% occur only once, and 7.1% lies in the top ten. The specimen comprised peripheral blood, sampled from a patient treated with radiotherapy plus ipilimumab. These receptors were taken from a human donor with non-small cell lung cancer who had a complete response to radiotherapy plus ipilimumab.

V and J are TRBV6-6 and TRBJ1-6; D is possibly TRBD1 (5 bases). The V gene's germline CDR1 is MNHNY and CDR2 SVGAGI (reference sequence). This CDR3 has 15 amino acids. Trimming removed 2 bases at V and 1 base at J, with 6 bases between. The CDR3 sequence: CASSYRGSYNSPLHF. The CDR3 DNA sequence: TGTGCCAGCAGTTACAGGGGATCCTATAATTCACCCCTCCACTTT.

The chain is built from TRBV2 and TRBJ2-1; the match to TRBD2 covers 7 bases. The CDR3 has 14 residues. The junction had 6 bases not matched to a gene; V was cut back by 6 bases and J by 4 bases. Germline values: CDR1 SNHLY, CDR2 FYNNEI. The CDR3 nucleotides are TGTGCCAGCAGCCCCCGGGACTATTACAATGAGCAGTTCTTC. Protein: CASSPRDYYNEQFF.

J is TRBJ2-7 and V is TRBV6-5, with unresolved D. Germline CDR1 reads MNHEY; CDR2 reads SVGAGI. V gave up 2 bases and J gave up 0 bases, with 8 bases separating them. This CDR3 region has 14 residues. Written as DNA, the CDR3 is TGTGCCAGCAGTTACAAGGGAAGCTCCTACGAGCAGTACTTC. It encodes CASSYKGSSYEQYF.

The chain's CDR3 is CASSSKRAVNEKLFF. CDR3 DNA: TGTGCCAGCAGCTCGAAGCGGGCCGTTAATGAAAAACTGTTTTTT. The chain joins TRBV5-4 to TRBJ1-4; D is unclear. Trimming took 3 bases from V and 4 from J, leaving 13 bases between them. CDR3 length: 15 residues. The V gene's germline CDR1 is SGHNT and CDR2 YYREEE (reference sequence).

This clone appeared once. V is TRBV29-1 and J is TRBJ2-2; D is uncertain. V dropped 0 bases and J dropped 5 bases, with 4 bases sitting between them. Germline CDR1 and CDR2: SQVTM and ANQGSEA. The length of the CDR3 is 12 residues. CDR3 protein: CSVEEGTGELFF. CDR3 nucleotide sequence: TGCAGCGTTGAAGAGGGTACCGGGGAGCTGTTTTTT.

The genes are TRBV10-3 and TRBJ2-5; 7 bases match TRBD1. J was trimmed by 5 bases and V by 6 bases; bases with no gene match: 3. This CDR3 is 12 amino acids long. CDR1 is ENHRY and CDR2 is SYGVKD in the germline V gene. Here the CDR3 DNA reads TGTGCCATCAGGAGCAGGGGGGAGACCCAGTACTTC. This translates into CAIRSRGETQYF.

The rearrangement uses TRBV6-6 and TRBJ1-2, with 8 positions matching TRBD1. V was pared by 5 bases and J by 4 bases, with 3 bases of the junction left unmatched. Germline V gene sequence: CDR1 MNHNY, CDR2 SVGAGI (reference sequence). The CDR3 contains 13 residues. The CDR3 protein is CASSPTGGYGYTF. The CDR3 nucleotides read TGTGCCAGCAGTCCAACAGGGGGCTATGGCTACACCTTC.

The chain uses TRBV21-1 and TRBJ2-7; the DNA was not compared with TRBD2, the D call given in the table. TRBV21-1 is a pseudogene locus. The CDR3 runs to 20 residues. The CDR3 is CASSKALGSTSGRGNYEQYV. The CDR3 DNA sequence: TGTGCCAGCAGCAAAGCGCTCGGTTCGACTAGCGGGAGGGGGAATTACGAGCAGTACGTC.

The chain uses TRBV14 and TRBJ2-5, with D tentatively TRBD1 or TRBD2 (6 bases each). The germline V gene encodes CDR1 SGHDN and CDR2 FVKESK. This CDR3 spans 16 amino acids. V was clipped by 0 bases and J by 2 bases, with 13 bases between them. CDR3 DNA sequence: TGTGCCAGCAGCCAAGAAGGGGGGAGAAGGCAAGAGACCCAGTACTTC. It encodes CASSQEGGRRQETQYF.

The CDR3 nucleotides are TGTGCCACCAGGAGGACTAGCGGGGCAGACACAGATACGCAGTATTTT. This sequence encodes CATRRTSGADTDTQYF. The V gene is TRBV15, the J gene TRBJ2-3; 12 bases line up with TRBD2. Germline assignment: CDR1 LNHNV and CDR2 YYDKDF (reference sequence). V dropped 6 bases and J dropped 2; count of bases not matched to a gene: 6. The CDR3 is 16 residues long.

The chain carries TRBV19 and TRBJ2-1, with D tentatively TRBD1 or TRBD2 (8 bases each). In germline, CDR1 is LNHDA, CDR2 SQIVND (reference sequence). With 6 bases removed from V and 4 bases from J, the gap between germline ends came to 19 bases. CDR3 length equals 16 residues. CDR3 nucleotide sequence: TGTGCCAGTAGCACCCGGGGGGGACAGGATTACAATGAGCAGTTCTTC. This translates into CASSTRGGQDYNEQFF.

The chain recombines TRBV2 with TRBJ2-1; 8 bases agree with TRBD2. The junction had 7 bases not matched to a gene; V was cut back by 6 bases and J by 3 bases. The germline CDR1 and CDR2 sequences are SNHLY and FYNNEI. This CDR3 is 15 amino acids long. CDR3 sequence: CASRSGRGGYNEQFF. In DNA form, the CDR3 reads TGTGCCAGCAGGAGCGGGAGAGGGGGCTACAATGAGCAGTTCTTC.

The chain combines TRBV2 with TRBJ2-7; 10 nucleotides agree with TRBD2. Germline-derived CDR1 and CDR2 are SNHLY and FYNNEI. J lost 0 bases, V lost 4 bases, and 6 bases had no gene match. The CDR3 is 16 amino acids. CDR3 sequence: CASSGLAGKSSYEQYV. CDR3 bases: TGTGCCAGCAGTGGACTAGCGGGTAAAAGCTCCTACGAGCAGTACGTC.

The rearrangement links TRBV9 to TRBJ1-1, with D unresolved. Germline assignment: CDR1 SGDLS and CDR2 YYNGEE. The CDR3 totals 14 residues. V was clipped by 0 bases and J by 3 bases, with 9 bases between them. The CDR3 DNA reads as TGTGCCAGCAGCGTAGGGGTAGGTGACACTGAAGCTTTCTTT. This gives the protein CASSVGVGDTEAFF.

This rearrangement joins TRBV7-2 to TRBJ2-3, with 10 bases lining up with TRBD2. The CDR3 sequence is 17 residues long. Per the germline V gene, CDR1 is SGHTA and CDR2 is FQGNSA. V dropped 2 bases and J dropped 2; count of bases not matched to a gene: 7. The CDR3 is CASSLSGSGGITDTQYF. The CDR3 nucleotides are TGTGCCAGCAGCTTATCGGGTAGCGGGGGGATCACAGATACGCAGTATTTT.

The chain combines TRBV4-3 with TRBJ1-2, with D uncertain. Germline V gene lookup returns CDR1 LGHNA and CDR2 YSLEER. CDR3 length: 16 amino acids. V dropped 0 bases and J dropped 2 bases, with 13 bases sitting between them. The CDR3 nucleotides read TGCGCCAGCAGCCAAGATCAAGGACGGGGAAACTATGGCTACACCTTC. Protein: CASSQDQGRGNYGYTF.

This clone appeared a single time. This chain connects TRBV5-5 to TRBJ2-1; 10 nucleotides align to TRBD2. V trimming: 6 bases; J trimming: 4 bases; junction bases outside the gene matches: 10. Germline loops: CDR1 SGHKS, CDR2 YYEKEE (reference sequence). This CDR3 region has 16 residues. CDR3 residues: CASTPGLAGAYNEQFF. The CDR3 region has the DNA TGTGCCAGCACCCCGGGCCTAGCGGGAGCTTACAATGAGCAGTTCTTC. The complete variable domain, with remaining parts taken from reference TRBV5-5 and TRBJ2-1, reads DAGVTQSPTHLIKTRGQQVTLRCSPISGHKSVSWYQQVLGQGPQFIFQYYEKEERGRGNFPDRFSARQFPNYSSELNVNALLLGDSALYLCASTPGLAGAYNEQFFGPGTRLTVL.

The chain links TRBV5-1 to TRBJ1-4, with D possibly being TRBD1 (6 bases). The germline V gene has CDR1 SGHRS and CDR2 YFSETQ. Between the trimmed V and J ends, which lost 0 bases and 10 bases, there was a span of 10 bases. The CDR3 has 13 amino acids. The CDR3 is CASSLEGEVKLFF. CDR3 in DNA: TGCGCCAGCAGCTTGGAGGGGGAGGTAAAACTGTTTTTT.

This chain joins TRBV9 and TRBJ1-3, with a tentative D call TRBD1 (5 bases). The CDR3 has 15 amino acids. Per the germline V gene, CDR1 is SGDLS and CDR2 is YYNGEE. Trimming removed 0 bases from V and 0 bases from J, with 7 bases in between. The CDR3 sequence: CASSVGGVSGNTIYF. The CDR3 nucleotides are TGTGCCAGCAGCGTAGGGGGGGTCTCTGGAAACACCATATATTTT.

The V gene is TRBV19, the J gene TRBJ1-1; D not certain. The CDR3 extends over 13 amino acids. Germline CDR1 LNHDA, CDR2 SQIVND (reference sequence). The V end lost 7 bases, the J end lost 1 base, and 10 bases lay between the germline ends. In DNA form, the CDR3 reads TGTGCCAGTACCAGGCGGGAGAACACTGAAGCTTTCTTT. Translating gives CASTRRENTEAFF. Full variable domain (rest looked up from reference TRBV19 and TRBJ1-1): DGGITQSPKYLFRKEGQNVTLSCEQNLNHDAMYWYRQDPGQGLRLIYYSQIVNDFQKGDIAEGYSVSREKKESFPLTVTSAQKNPTAFYLCASTRRENTEAFFGQGTRLTVV.

This sequence joins TRBV27 and TRBJ1-5; 8 positions agree with TRBD1. Unmatched junction bases numbered 17, after V lost 4 bases and J lost 0 bases. The CDR3 sequence is 20 residues long. Per germline, CDR1 MNHEY and CDR2 SMNVEV (reference sequence). This CDR3 reads CASSSKLTGGTRGSNQPQHF. CDR3 nucleotide sequence: TGTGCCAGCAGTTCGAAGTTAACAGGGGGTACGCGGGGTAGCAATCAGCCCCAGCATTTT.

This CDR3 reads CASSPGTGQPQHF. The CDR3 region has the DNA TGTGCCAGCTCTCCAGGGACAGGCCAGCCCCAGCATTTT. The chain uses TRBV18 and TRBJ1-5, with 8 bases aligning to TRBD1. The CDR3 length is 13 residues. Germline lookup yields CDR1 KGHSH and CDR2 LQKENI. J gave up 7 bases and V 6 bases, and 5 bases lay outside the gene matches.

This rearrangement joins TRBV27 to TRBJ1-1; TRBD1 matches at 7 bases. The germline CDR1 and CDR2 sequences are MNHEY and SMNVEV (reference sequence). V shed 5 bases and J 1 base; nucleotides not matched to a gene: 10. CDR3 length: 16 residues. This CDR3 reads CASSQLRGGRNTEAFF. CDR3 DNA: TGTGCCAGCAGTCAATTACGAGGGGGCCGGAACACTGAAGCTTTCTTT.

This chain connects TRBV6-5 to TRBJ1-1; 8 nucleotides match TRBD1. V dropped 10 bases and J dropped 3; count of bases not matched to a gene: 13. The CDR3 spans 15 residues. CDR1 and CDR2 (germline): MNHEY, SVGAGI. CDR3 protein: CATGGPGPSYTEAFF. The CDR3 DNA follows: TGTGCCACAGGGGGCCCGGGACCTAGCTACACTGAAGCTTTCTTT.

The CDR3 loop reads CASSLAGGYSTNYGYTF. The CDR3 DNA follows: TGTGCCAGCAGCTTGGCGGGTGGCTATTCAACCAACTATGGCTACACCTTC. The genes are TRBV5-4 and TRBJ1-2; unclear D gene. Germline V gene data show CDR1 as SGHNT and CDR2 as YYREEE (reference sequence). This CDR3 has 17 amino acids. Trimming removed 0 bases at V and 2 bases at J, with 17 bases between.

The chain joins TRBV5-6 to TRBJ1-3; D unresolved. In germline, CDR1 is SGHDT, CDR2 YYEEEE. The V gene lost 1 base and the J gene lost 4 bases, with 15 bases spanning the gap. CDR3 size: 16 residues. The CDR3 region is CASSLSAGSRGNTIYF. The CDR3 coding sequence is TGTGCCAGCAGCTTGTCCGCGGGCTCAAGGGGAAACACCATATATTTT.

This clone was observed a single time. The J gene is TRBJ2-1, the V gene TRBV7-9; 11 positions match TRBD2. V dropped 5 bases and J dropped 6; count of bases not matched to a gene: 18. Germline V gene lookup returns CDR1 SEHNR and CDR2 FQNEAQ (reference sequence). The CDR3 length is 19 residues. CDR3 nucleotides: TGTGCCAGCAGCCCGAGAATGGGTAGCGGGGGGGCAAGTGTCAATGAGCAGTTCTTC. Its translation: CASSPRMGSGGASVNEQFF.

This clone was seen a handful of times. The chain carries TRBV5-4 and TRBJ1-2; D is ambiguous. CDR1 SGHNT and CDR2 YYREEE come from the germline V gene (reference sequence). The CDR3 totals 14 residues. Trimming took 0 bases from V and 0 from J, leaving 6 bases between them. In DNA, the CDR3 is TGTGCCAGCAGCTTGGGTCCAGCTAACTATGGCTACACCTTC. As protein: CASSLGPANYGYTF.

The chain joins TRBV27 to TRBJ2-1, with a weak D call TRBD2 (6 bases). CDR3 length equals 17 residues. V lost 2 bases and J 5 bases, leaving 19 bases between the germline ends. Germline V CDR1 and CDR2: MNHEY, SMNVEV (reference sequence). The CDR3 loop reads CASSLKSVGLAHNEQFF. CDR3 bases: TGTGCCAGCAGTTTAAAAAGTGTAGGGCTAGCGCACAATGAGCAGTTCTTC.

This clone came up a few times. The J gene is TRBJ1-2, the V gene TRBV7-9, with unresolved D. This CDR3 has 13 amino acids. CDR1 is SEHNR, CDR2 FQNEAQ, per germline (reference sequence). V dropped 2 bases and J dropped 3 bases, with 7 bases sitting between them. The CDR3, as DNA: TGTGCCAGCAGCTTATCCCCCTACTATGGCTACACCTTC. Protein product: CASSLSPYYGYTF. The entire variable domain, with the rest obtained from reference TRBV7-9 and TRBJ1-2, is as follows: DTGVSQNPRHKITKRGQNVTFRCDPISEHNRLYWYRQTLGQGPEFLTYFQNEAQLEKSRLLSDRFSAERPKGSFSTLEIQRTEQGDSAMYLCASSLSPYYGYTFGSGTRLTVV.

Regarding this clone: Other nucleotide sequences from this sample produce the same CDR3. The chain uses TRBV7-9 and TRBJ1-5; D is uncertain. Germline V gene lookup returns CDR1 SEHNR and CDR2 FQNEAQ (reference sequence). The ends were cut back, 3 bases at V and 7 bases at J, with 7 bases in the middle. The CDR3 has 12 residues. CDR3 nucleotides: TGTGCCAGCAGCTTTGTGGGCCAGCCCCAGCATTTT. This translates into CASSFVGQPQHF. Full variable domain (rest looked up from reference TRBV7-9 and TRBJ1-5): DTGVSQNPRHKITKRGQNVTFRCDPISEHNRLYWYRQTLGQGPEFLTYFQNEAQLEKSRLLSDRFSAERPKGSFSTLEIQRTEQGDSAMYLCASSFVGQPQHFGDGTRLSIL.

The chain carries TRBV6-5 and TRBJ1-4, with a weak D call TRBD1 (6 bases). The V end lost 0 bases, the J end lost 7 bases, and 12 bases lay between the germline ends. Germline lookup yields CDR1 MNHEY and CDR2 SVGAGI. CDR3 length equals 15 residues. CDR3 DNA sequence: TGTGCCAGCAGTTACTCGGGCAGGGGTGGTGAAAAACTGTTTTTT. Translated: CASSYSGRGGEKLFF.